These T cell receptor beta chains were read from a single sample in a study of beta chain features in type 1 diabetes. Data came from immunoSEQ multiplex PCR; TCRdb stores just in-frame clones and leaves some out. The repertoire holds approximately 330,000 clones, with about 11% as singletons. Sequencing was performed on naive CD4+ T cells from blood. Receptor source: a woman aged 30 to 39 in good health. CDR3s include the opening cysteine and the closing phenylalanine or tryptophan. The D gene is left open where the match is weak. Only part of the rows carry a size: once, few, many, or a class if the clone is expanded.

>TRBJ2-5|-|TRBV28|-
TGTGCCAGCAATTCAGGGCCCCAAGAGACCCAGTACTTC
CASNSGPQETQYF
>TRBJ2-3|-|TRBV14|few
TGTGCCAGCAGCCAGTTGGCGGCCCTATACACAGATACGCAGTATTTT
CASSQLAALYTDTQYF
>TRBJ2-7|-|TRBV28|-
TGTGCCAGCAGTTACCTAGACAGGTCCCCCTACGAGCAGTACTTC
CASSYLDRSPYEQYF
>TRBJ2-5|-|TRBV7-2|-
TGTGCCAGCAGCCGCGACAGAGAAGAGACCCAGTACTTC
CASSRDREETQYF
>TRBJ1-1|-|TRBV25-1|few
TGTGCCAGCATTAAGACAGCGAACACTGAAGCTTTCTTT
CASIKTANTEAFF
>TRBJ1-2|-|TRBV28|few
TGTGCCAGCAGTTTAGAGGGAAACTATGGCTACACCTTC
CASSLEGNYGYTF
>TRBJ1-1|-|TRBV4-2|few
TGTGCCAGCAGCGCGCTCCCAGGACAGTTAACTGAAGCTTTCTTT
CASSALPGQLTEAFF
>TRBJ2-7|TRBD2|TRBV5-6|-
TGTGCCAGCAGCTCTGGGTCTGCGGGAGGCTACGAGCAGTACTTC
CASSSGSAGGYEQYF
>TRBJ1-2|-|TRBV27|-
TGTGCCAGCAGCCCTCAGGGAGGAGGCTACACCTTC
CASSPQGGGYTF
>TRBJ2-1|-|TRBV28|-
TGTGCCAGCAGTTCGAACGGTGAGCAGTTCTTC
CASSSNGEQFF
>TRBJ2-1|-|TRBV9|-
TGTGCCAGCAGCGTAGTGTGGGAGGTTAATGAGCAGTTCTTC
CASSVVWEVNEQFF
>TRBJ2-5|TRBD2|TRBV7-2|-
TGTGCCAGCAGCCTGAGCGGGATTCAAGAGACCCAGTACTTC
CASSLSGIQETQYF
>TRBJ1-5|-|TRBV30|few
TGTGCCTGGAGTGTCCGGGGAGGAAGTAATCAGCCCCAGCATTTT
CAWSVRGGSNQPQHF
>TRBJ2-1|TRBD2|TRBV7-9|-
TGTGCCAGTACTATTGGTAGCGGGAGGGCGGGGAATGAGCAGTTCTTC
CASTIGSGRAGNEQFF